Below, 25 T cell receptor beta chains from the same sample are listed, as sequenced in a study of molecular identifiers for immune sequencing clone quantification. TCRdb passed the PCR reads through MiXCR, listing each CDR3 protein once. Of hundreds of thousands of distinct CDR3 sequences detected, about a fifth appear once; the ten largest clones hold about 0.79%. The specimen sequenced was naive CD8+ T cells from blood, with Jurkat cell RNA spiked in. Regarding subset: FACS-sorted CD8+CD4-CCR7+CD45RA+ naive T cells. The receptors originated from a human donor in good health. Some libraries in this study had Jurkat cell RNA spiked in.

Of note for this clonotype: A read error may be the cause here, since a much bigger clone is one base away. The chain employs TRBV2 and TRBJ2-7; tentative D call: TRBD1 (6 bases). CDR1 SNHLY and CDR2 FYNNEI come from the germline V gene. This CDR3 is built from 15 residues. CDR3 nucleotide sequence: TGTGCCAGCAGTTACCGGGACACATACCGCTACGAGCTGTACTTC. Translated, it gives CASSYRDTYRYELYF.

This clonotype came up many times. This chain's CDR3 is CASSFGPNYGYTF. In nucleotides, the CDR3 is TGTGCCAGCAGTTTTGGACCGAACTATGGCTACACCTTC. V and J are TRBV6-5 and TRBJ1-2; D gene uncertain. V gave up 4 bases and J gave up 2 bases, with 8 bases separating them. CDR1 is MNHEY and CDR2 is SVGAGI in the germline V gene. The CDR3 runs 13 residues.

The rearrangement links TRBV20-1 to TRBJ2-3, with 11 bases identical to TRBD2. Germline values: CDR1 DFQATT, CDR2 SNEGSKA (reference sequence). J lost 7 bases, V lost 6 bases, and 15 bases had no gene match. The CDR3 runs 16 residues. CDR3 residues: CSASPEVAGGPHTQYF. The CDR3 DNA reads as TGCAGTGCCAGCCCTGAGGTAGCGGGGGGGCCACATACGCAGTATTTT.

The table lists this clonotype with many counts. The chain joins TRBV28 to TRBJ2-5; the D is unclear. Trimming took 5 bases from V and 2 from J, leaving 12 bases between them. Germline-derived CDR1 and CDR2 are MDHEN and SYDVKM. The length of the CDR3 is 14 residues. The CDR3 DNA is TGTGCCAGCAGTCCCCGAGGAGAACAAGAGACCCAGTACTTC. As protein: CASSPRGEQETQYF.

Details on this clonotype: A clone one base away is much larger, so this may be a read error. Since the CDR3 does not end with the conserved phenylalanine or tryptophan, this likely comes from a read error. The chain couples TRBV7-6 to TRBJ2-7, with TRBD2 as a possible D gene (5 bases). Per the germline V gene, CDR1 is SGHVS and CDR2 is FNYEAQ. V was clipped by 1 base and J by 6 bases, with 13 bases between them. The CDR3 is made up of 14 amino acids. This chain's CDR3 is CASSLGLASGEQYS. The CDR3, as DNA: TGTGCCAGCAGCTTAGGTTTGGCGAGCGGCGAGCAGTACTCC.

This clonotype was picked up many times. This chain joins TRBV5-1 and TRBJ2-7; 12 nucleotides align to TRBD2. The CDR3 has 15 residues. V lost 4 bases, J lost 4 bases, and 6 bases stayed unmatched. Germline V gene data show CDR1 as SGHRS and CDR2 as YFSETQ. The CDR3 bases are TGCGCCAGCAGCCCGAGGACTAGCGGGGAGTACGAGCAGTACTTC. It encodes CASSPRTSGEYEQYF. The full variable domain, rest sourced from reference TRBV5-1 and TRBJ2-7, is KAGVTQTPRYLIKTRGQQVTLSCSPISGHRSVSWYQQTPGQGLQFLFEYFSETQRNKGNFPGRFSGRQFSNSRSEMNVSTLELGDSALYLCASSPRTSGEYEQYFGPGTRLTVT.

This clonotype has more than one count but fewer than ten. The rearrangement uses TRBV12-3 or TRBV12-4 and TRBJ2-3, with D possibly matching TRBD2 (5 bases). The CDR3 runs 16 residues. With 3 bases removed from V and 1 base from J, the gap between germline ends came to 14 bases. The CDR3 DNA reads TGTGCCAGCAGTTTCGGACTCCATGAGGGCACAGATACGCAGTATTTT. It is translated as CASSFGLHEGTDTQYF.

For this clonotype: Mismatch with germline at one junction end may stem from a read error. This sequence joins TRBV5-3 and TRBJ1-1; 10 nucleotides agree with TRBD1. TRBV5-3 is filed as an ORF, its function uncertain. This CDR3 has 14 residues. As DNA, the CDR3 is TGTGCCAGCAGCTTACCGGGACAGGGGACTGAAGCTTTCTTT. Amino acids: CASSLPGQGTEAFF.

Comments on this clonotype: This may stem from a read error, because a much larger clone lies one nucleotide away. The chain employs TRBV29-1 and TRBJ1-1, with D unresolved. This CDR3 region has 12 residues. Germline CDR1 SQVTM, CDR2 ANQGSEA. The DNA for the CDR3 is TGCGGCGTTGTAGTGGGTGCCACTGAAGCTTTCTTT. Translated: CGVVVGATEAFF.

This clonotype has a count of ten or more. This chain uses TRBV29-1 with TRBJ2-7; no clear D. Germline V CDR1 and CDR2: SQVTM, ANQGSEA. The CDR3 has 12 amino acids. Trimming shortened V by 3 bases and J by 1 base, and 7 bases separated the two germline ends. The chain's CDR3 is CSVESGSYEQYF. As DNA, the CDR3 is TGCAGCGTTGAGTCCGGTTCCTACGAGCAGTACTTC.

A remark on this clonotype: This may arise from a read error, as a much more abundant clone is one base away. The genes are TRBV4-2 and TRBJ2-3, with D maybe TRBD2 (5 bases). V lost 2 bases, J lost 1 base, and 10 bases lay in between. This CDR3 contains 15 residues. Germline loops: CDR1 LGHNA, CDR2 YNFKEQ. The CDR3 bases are TGTGCCAGCAGCCAACTTCACGGGGGCACAGATACGCAGTATTTT. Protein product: CASSQLHGGTDTQYF.

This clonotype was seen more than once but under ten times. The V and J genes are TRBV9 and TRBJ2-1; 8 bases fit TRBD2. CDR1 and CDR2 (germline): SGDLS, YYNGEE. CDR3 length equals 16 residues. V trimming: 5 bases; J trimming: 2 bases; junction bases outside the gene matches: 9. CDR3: CASSHQHGGAYNEQFF. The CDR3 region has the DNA TGTGCCAGCAGTCACCAGCACGGGGGGGCCTACAATGAGCAGTTCTTC.

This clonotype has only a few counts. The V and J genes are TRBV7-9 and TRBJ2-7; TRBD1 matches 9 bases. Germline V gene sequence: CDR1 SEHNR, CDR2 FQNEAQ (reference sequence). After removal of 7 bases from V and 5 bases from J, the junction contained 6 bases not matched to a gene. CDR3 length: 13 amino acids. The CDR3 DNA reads TGTGCCAGCAAAGGGACAGGGTTGCACGAGCAGTACTTC. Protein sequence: CASKGTGLHEQYF.

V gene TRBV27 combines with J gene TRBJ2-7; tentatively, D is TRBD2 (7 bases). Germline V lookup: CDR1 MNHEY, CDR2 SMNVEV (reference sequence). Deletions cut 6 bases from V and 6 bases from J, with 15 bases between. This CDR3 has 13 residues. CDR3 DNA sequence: TGTGCCAGCAGCTATAGGGGGGGGTTCGAGCAGTACTTC. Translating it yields CASSYRGGFEQYF.

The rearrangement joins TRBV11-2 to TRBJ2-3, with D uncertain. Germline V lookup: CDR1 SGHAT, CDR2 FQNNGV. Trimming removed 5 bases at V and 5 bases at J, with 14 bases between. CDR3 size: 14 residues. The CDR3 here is CASSGRLAGDTQYF. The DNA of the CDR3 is TGTGCCAGCAGCGGGCGCTTAGCAGGAGATACGCAGTATTTT.

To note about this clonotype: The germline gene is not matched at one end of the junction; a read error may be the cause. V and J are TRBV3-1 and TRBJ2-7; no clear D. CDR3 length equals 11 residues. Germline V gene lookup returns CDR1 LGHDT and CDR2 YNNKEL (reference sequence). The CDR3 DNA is TGTGCCAGCAACCAACGGTACGAGCAGTACTTC. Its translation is CASNQRYEQYF.

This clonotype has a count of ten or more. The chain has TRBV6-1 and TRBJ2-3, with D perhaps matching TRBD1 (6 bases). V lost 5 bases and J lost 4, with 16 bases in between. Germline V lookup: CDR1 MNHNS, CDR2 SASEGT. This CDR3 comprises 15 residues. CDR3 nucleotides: TGTGCCAGCAGTCTACCCTCCGAGGGGGCAGATACGCAGTATTTT. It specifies CASSLPSEGADTQYF.

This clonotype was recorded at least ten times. DNA for the CDR3: TGTGCCAGCAGCCCCGGGGAGCGGGGGTTCCAAGAGACCCAGTACTTC. It translates to CASSPGERGFQETQYF. The rearrangement uses TRBV11-2 and TRBJ2-5; 8 bases align to TRBD2. The CDR3 sequence is 16 residues long. V was clipped by 5 bases and J by 1 base; unmatched bases: 9. CDR1 is SGHAT and CDR2 is FQNNGV in the germline V gene. The entire variable domain, with the rest obtained from reference TRBV11-2 and TRBJ2-5, is as follows: EAGVAQSPRYKIIEKRQSVAFWCNPISGHATLYWYQQILGQGPKLLIQFQNNGVVDDSQLPKDRFSAERLKGVDSTLKIQPAKLEDSAVYLCASSPGERGFQETQYFGPGTRLLVL.

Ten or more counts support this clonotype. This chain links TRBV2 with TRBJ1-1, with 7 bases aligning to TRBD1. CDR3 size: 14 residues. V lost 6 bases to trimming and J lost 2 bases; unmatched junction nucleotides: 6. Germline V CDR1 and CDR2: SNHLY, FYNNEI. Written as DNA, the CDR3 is TGTGCCAGCAGCGCGGGACAGTTCAACACTGAAGCTTTCTTT. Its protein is CASSAGQFNTEAFF.

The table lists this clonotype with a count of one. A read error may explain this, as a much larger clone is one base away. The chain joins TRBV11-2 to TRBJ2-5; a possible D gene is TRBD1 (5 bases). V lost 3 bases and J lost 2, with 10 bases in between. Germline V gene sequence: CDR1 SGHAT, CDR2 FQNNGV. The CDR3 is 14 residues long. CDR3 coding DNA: TGTGCCAGCAGCTTCCAGGGATCTCAAGAGACCCAGTACTTC. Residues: CASSFQGSQETQYF.

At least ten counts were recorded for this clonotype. CDR3 region: CATLGLAGSEQYF. CDR3 in DNA: TGTGCCACCCTAGGGCTAGCGGGAAGTGAGCAGTACTTC. V is TRBV28 and J is TRBJ2-7, with 9 positions matching TRBD2. Losses at the gene ends were 10 bases for V and 7 bases for J; bases not matched to a gene: 11. This CDR3 has 13 amino acids. Germline V gene lookup returns CDR1 MDHEN and CDR2 SYDVKM.

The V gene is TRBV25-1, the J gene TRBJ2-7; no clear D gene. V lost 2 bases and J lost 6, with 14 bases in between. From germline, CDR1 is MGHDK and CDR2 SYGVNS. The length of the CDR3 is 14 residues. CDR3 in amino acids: CASSENTYSLEQYF. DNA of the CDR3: TGTGCCAGCAGTGAAAATACGTACAGCCTCGAGCAGTACTTC.

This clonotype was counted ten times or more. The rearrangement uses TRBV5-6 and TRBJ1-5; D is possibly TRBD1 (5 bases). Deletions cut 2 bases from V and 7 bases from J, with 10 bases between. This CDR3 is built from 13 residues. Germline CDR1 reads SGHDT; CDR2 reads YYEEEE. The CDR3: CASSFQGGQPQHF. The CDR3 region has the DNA TGTGCCAGCAGCTTTCAGGGAGGGCAGCCCCAGCATTTT.

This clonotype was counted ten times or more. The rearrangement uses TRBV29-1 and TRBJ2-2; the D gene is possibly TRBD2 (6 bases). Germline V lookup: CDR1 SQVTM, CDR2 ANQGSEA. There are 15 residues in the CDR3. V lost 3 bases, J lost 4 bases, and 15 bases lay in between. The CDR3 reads CSVDFGSRSTGELFF. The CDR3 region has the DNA TGCAGCGTTGATTTCGGGAGCCGAAGCACCGGGGAGCTGTTTTTT.

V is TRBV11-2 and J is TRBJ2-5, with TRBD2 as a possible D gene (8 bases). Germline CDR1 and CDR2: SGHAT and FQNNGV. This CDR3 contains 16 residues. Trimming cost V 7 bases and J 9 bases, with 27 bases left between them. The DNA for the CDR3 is TGTGCCAGCACCCCCACCGGGACAGCGTACGGGGGGGCCCAGTACTTC. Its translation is CASTPTGTAYGGAQYF.